One sample yielded the 18 T cell receptor beta chains listed below, sequenced in a study of CD8 T cells in Susac syndrome. Random hexamers served to reverse transcribe roughly 0.45 to 1 ug RNA. TCRdb re-analysed the immunoSEQ multiplex PCR reads in MiXCR, keeping a single row per CDR3 protein. Seen here are about 89,000 distinct CDR3 sequences, roughly 91% observed once, and the top ten hold around 0.31%. The sequenced sample consisted of CD8+ T cells from PBMCs. These receptors all stem from a human donor in good health.

The CDR3: CASSWGVNQPQHF. The CDR3 DNA follows: TGTGCCAGCAGTTGGGGGGTTAATCAGCCCCAGCATTTT. The chain recombines TRBV5-6 with TRBJ1-5; D possibly corresponds to TRBD1 (5 bases). The CDR3 is made up of 13 amino acids. From germline, CDR1 is SGHDT and CDR2 YYEEEE. V lost 5 bases to trimming and J lost 4 bases, with 10 bases between them.

The chain combines TRBV27 with TRBJ2-1, with D unclear. With 5 bases removed from V and 1 base from J, the gap between germline ends came to 15 bases. This CDR3 has 16 residues. Per the germline V gene, CDR1 is MNHEY and CDR2 is SMNVEV (reference sequence). CDR3 sequence reads: CASSPARILSYNEQFF. CDR3 in DNA: TGTGCCAGCAGTCCGGCCCGAATACTGTCCTACAATGAGCAGTTCTTC.

The chain couples TRBV4-1 to TRBJ2-1; D tentatively reads TRBD1 or TRBD2 (6 bases each). Looked up from germline, CDR1 is MGHRA and CDR2 is YSYEKL. The CDR3 extends over 11 amino acids. Trimming left V 8 bases short and J 9 bases short, with 11 bases between. The CDR3 spells CASHRGPEQFF. The CDR3 coding sequence is TGCGCCAGCCATCGGGGGCCTGAGCAGTTCTTC.

The chain combines TRBV4-2 with TRBJ1-5, with D possibly matching TRBD1 (5 bases). Germline CDR1 is LGHNA and CDR2 is YNFKEQ. The length of the CDR3 is 15 residues. The ends were cut back, 0 bases at V and 3 bases at J, with 9 bases in the middle. The CDR3 DNA is TGTGCCAGCAGCCAAGATCCGGACAACAATCAGCCCCAGCATTTT. Translated, it gives CASSQDPDNNQPQHF.

V usage is TRBV20-1 and J usage is TRBJ1-5; 7 nucleotides align to TRBD1. Trimming cost V 5 bases and J 2 bases; bases outside gene matches: 9. Germline V lookup: CDR1 DFQATT, CDR2 SNEGSKA (reference sequence). CDR3 length equals 15 residues. Written as DNA, the CDR3 is TGCAGTGCTTGGCAAGGGGGCGAGGGCAATCAGCCCCAGCATTTT. Translated: CSAWQGGEGNQPQHF.

This sequence joins TRBV27 and TRBJ2-1; 7 positions agree with TRBD1. There are 14 residues in the CDR3. V dropped 4 bases and J dropped 2; count of bases not matched to a gene: 2. CDR1 and CDR2 (germline): MNHEY, SMNVEV (reference sequence). CDR3 amino acids: CASSSTGPYNEQFF. The CDR3 DNA reads as TGTGCCAGCAGTTCGACAGGGCCCTACAATGAGCAGTTCTTC.

This clonotype appeared a single time. The chain uses TRBV9 and TRBJ2-3, with D perhaps TRBD2 (7 bases). The CDR3 has 16 amino acids. Trimming shortened V by 4 bases and J by 3 bases, and 18 bases separated the two germline ends. The germline V gene has CDR1 SGDLS and CDR2 YYNGEE. DNA for the CDR3: TGTGCCAGCAGCCTCCATGGGGGCGGGGGAACAGATACGCAGTATTTT. Encoded protein: CASSLHGGGGTDTQYF.

V and J are TRBV3-1 and TRBJ1-5, with no clear D. This CDR3 is 12 amino acids long. Trimming took 3 bases from V and 6 from J, leaving 6 bases between them. Germline V lookup: CDR1 LGHDT, CDR2 YNNKEL (reference sequence). The CDR3 spells CASSQGSQPQHF. CDR3 DNA: TGTGCCAGCAGCCAGGGATCTCAGCCCCAGCATTTT. Complete variable domain (other parts from reference TRBV3-1 and TRBJ1-5): DTAVSQTPKYLVTQMGNDKSIKCEQNLGHDTMYWYKQDSKKFLKIMFSYNNKELIINETVPNRFSPKSPDKAHLNLHINSLELGDSAVYFCASSQGSQPQHFGDGTRLSIL.

This clonotype was seen only a few times. The junction shows a germline mismatch at one end, possibly a read error. The chain carries TRBV5-1 and TRBJ2-1, with D perhaps TRBD2 (5 bases). The CDR3 consists of 15 residues. Germline assignment: CDR1 SGHRS and CDR2 YFSETQ. The CDR3 reads CASSLEGGPYNEQFF. CDR3 DNA sequence: TGTGCCAGCAGCTTAGAGGGCGGTCCCTACAATGAGCAGTTCTTC.

The chain carries TRBV24-1 and TRBJ2-5; D call uncertain. The V end was cut by 3 bases, the J end by 5 bases, with 6 bases between. CDR3 size: 12 residues. In germline, CDR1 is KGHDR, CDR2 SFDVKD. CDR3 nucleotide sequence: TGTGCCACCAGTGATGAATCGGAGACCCAGTACTTC. Amino acids: CATSDESETQYF.

The chain uses TRBV29-1 and TRBJ1-1; D gene unclear. The CDR3 spans 11 residues. Trimming shortened V by 3 bases and J by 1 base, and 3 bases separated the two germline ends. Germline CDR1 reads SQVTM; CDR2 reads ANQGSEA. The CDR3, as DNA: TGCAGCGTTGACTGGAACACTGAAGCTTTCTTT. This codes for CSVDWNTEAFF.

This chain links TRBV6-1 with TRBJ1-5; unclear D gene. Per germline, CDR1 MNHNS and CDR2 SASEGT. V lost 3 bases and J 1 base, leaving 4 bases between the germline ends. The CDR3 totals 13 residues. The CDR3 loop reads CASSDDSNQPQHF. The CDR3 DNA reads as TGTGCCAGCAGTGATGACAGCAATCAGCCCCAGCATTTT.

This rearrangement joins TRBV28 to TRBJ1-6, with TRBD1 identical over 7 bases. The CDR3 length is 14 residues. Losses at the gene ends were 7 bases for V and 7 bases for J; bases not matched to a gene: 7. Germline CDR1 and CDR2: MDHEN and SYDVKM. CDR3 amino acids: CASTPQGRNSPLHF. The CDR3 DNA follows: TGTGCCAGCACCCCACAGGGGCGCAATTCACCCCTCCACTTT.

The chain links TRBV7-2 to TRBJ1-3; no reliable D call. Germline lookup yields CDR1 SGHTA and CDR2 FQGNSA. CDR3 length: 13 residues. V was shortened by 1 base and J by 3 bases, with 4 bases between the two germline ends. The DNA for the CDR3 is TGTGCCAGCAGCTTAGGGGGTGGAAACACCATATATTTT. Residues: CASSLGGGNTIYF.

This clonotype was observed a single time. CDR3 amino acids: CATSSRGPEAFF. The CDR3 region has the DNA TGTGCCACCAGCAGCCGGGGGCCTGAAGCTTTCTTT. The chain joins TRBV15 to TRBJ1-1; a possible D gene is TRBD1 (6 bases). Germline CDR1 reads LNHNV; CDR2 reads YYDKDF (reference sequence). CDR3 length: 12 amino acids. The V and J ends lost 3 bases and 6 bases respectively, with 8 bases between them.

This clonotype showed up just once. V gene TRBV29-1 combines with J gene TRBJ2-7; no reliable D call. The V and J ends lost 6 bases and 0 bases respectively, with 9 bases between them. This CDR3 has 12 residues. Germline V gene sequence: CDR1 SQVTM, CDR2 ANQGSEA. CDR3 sequence (DNA): TGCAGCGTGGAGACATTCTCCTACGAGCAGTACTTC. Its protein product is CSVETFSYEQYF.

This chain connects TRBV15 to TRBJ1-2; TRBD1 matches 8 bases. V lost 0 bases and J lost 5; bases outside the gene matches: 11. The CDR3 loop spans 17 amino acids. CDR1 LNHNV and CDR2 YYDKDF come from the germline V gene (reference sequence). CDR3 nucleotides: TGTGCCACCAGCAGAGATCACCTCAGGGGGCTTGGGTATGGCTACACCTTC. Protein product: CATSRDHLRGLGYGYTF.

CDR3 protein: CSAMPAGRDTQYF. The CDR3 DNA sequence: TGCAGTGCGATGCCAGCGGGGAGAGATACGCAGTATTTT. The chain joins TRBV20-1 to TRBJ2-3, with 7 bases identical to TRBD2. J was trimmed by 5 bases and V by 6 bases; bases with no gene match: 8. Germline V gives CDR1 DFQATT, CDR2 SNEGSKA (reference sequence). The CDR3 totals 13 residues.